This TCR beta chain was found in a study of shared clonotypes between healthy human individuals. Study as a whole: The donors, two women and three men, were aged 18 to 49. Study findings and constraints: Some naive CD4 clonotypes, 4.5% to 5.5%, turned up in common across several donors.

Cells designated naive CD8 were CD45RO-negative and were positively selected for CCR7, with terminally differentiated effector memory CD45RA+ cells excluded. All donors qualified as healthy HIV-negative adults and had experienced no recent acute infections or vaccinations. With respect to this clone: Its target is unknown.

This CDR3 contains 13 residues. Trimming took 5 bases from V and 0 from J, leaving 5 bases between them. Looked up from germline, CDR1 is MNHEY and CDR2 is SMNVEV (reference sequence). Every immunoSEQ plate was one replicate of a subset's evenly spread DNA. Generated by immunoSEQ multiplex PCR, the TCRdb table keeps only in-frame clones and is missing some. This repertoire shows fewer than 1 million clones, 96% found once; its top ten account for about 0.25%. This TCR came from a young man in good health. Sequencing was performed on naive CD8+ T cells sorted from blood. This chain links TRBV27 with TRBJ1-3; no clear D gene. CDR3 DNA sequence: TGTGCCAGCAGTAGTAACTCTGGAAACACCATATATTTT. As protein: CASSSNSGNTIYF.